Reported below is one T cell receptor beta chain. This entry comes from a study of multiple sclerosis patients with progressive multifocal leukoencephalopathy. Only in-frame clones appear in the TCRdb table, and some are missing; sequencing was by immunoSEQ multiplex PCR. Among over 25,000 clones, approximately 84% were seen once, and the ten largest hold 3% to 3.5%. CDR3 length equals 16 residues. Trimming took 5 bases from V and 7 from J; bases not matched to a gene: 14. Germline values: CDR1 SGHTA, CDR2 FQGTGA. Regarding time point: time of PML onset. This material consisted of PBMCs, taken from a patient treated with natalizumab. The chain carries TRBV7-3 and TRBJ2-1, with 7 bases matching TRBD2. The receptor's source is a human donor with progressive multifocal leukoencephalopathy. DNA for the CDR3: TGTGCCAGCAGCCTAGGGGCGGGAGCGGAGGGGAATGAGCAGTTCTTC. This codes for CASSLGAGAEGNEQFF.